Presented here are 3 T cell receptor beta chains from one specimen sequenced in a study of neurological immune-mediated disorders. Each CDR3 protein is one row after TCRdb ran MiXCR on the 5' RACE reads. This table holds roughly 60,000 distinct CDR3 sequences, over 9.5% found once. The sequenced sample was PBMCs. These receptor sequences come from a man in his fifties or sixties in good health.

In its sample, this clonotype was seen many times. The V call is TRBV7-7, the J call TRBJ2-1, with a weak D call TRBD1 (6 bases). Germline V gene sequence: CDR1 SSHAT, CDR2 FNYEAQ (reference sequence). Trimming stripped 5 bases from V and 0 bases from J, with 17 bases between. CDR3 length equals 17 residues. CDR3 region: CASSPNGQGSSYNEQFF. DNA of the CDR3: TGTGCCAGCAGCCCCAACGGTCAGGGGAGCTCCTACAATGAGCAGTTCTTC.

Ten or more counts support this clonotype. This chain connects TRBV20-1 to TRBJ2-6; D is ambiguous. Germline-derived CDR1 and CDR2 are DFQATT and SNEGSKA (reference sequence). This CDR3 is 12 amino acids long. V lost 6 bases and J 1 base, leaving 4 bases between the germline ends. CDR3 bases: TGCAGTGCCGAATCTGGGGCCAACGTCCTGACTTTC. Its protein is CSAESGANVLTF.

In this sample, this clonotype turned up many times. The chain recombines TRBV5-6 with TRBJ2-3; 7 positions agree with TRBD1. V dropped 3 bases and J dropped 0; count of bases not matched to a gene: 1. Germline lookup yields CDR1 SGHDT and CDR2 YYEEEE. CDR3 length equals 14 residues. CDR3 in amino acids: CASSSQGSTDTQYF. The CDR3 DNA sequence: TGTGCCAGCAGCTCACAGGGGAGCACAGATACGCAGTATTTT.